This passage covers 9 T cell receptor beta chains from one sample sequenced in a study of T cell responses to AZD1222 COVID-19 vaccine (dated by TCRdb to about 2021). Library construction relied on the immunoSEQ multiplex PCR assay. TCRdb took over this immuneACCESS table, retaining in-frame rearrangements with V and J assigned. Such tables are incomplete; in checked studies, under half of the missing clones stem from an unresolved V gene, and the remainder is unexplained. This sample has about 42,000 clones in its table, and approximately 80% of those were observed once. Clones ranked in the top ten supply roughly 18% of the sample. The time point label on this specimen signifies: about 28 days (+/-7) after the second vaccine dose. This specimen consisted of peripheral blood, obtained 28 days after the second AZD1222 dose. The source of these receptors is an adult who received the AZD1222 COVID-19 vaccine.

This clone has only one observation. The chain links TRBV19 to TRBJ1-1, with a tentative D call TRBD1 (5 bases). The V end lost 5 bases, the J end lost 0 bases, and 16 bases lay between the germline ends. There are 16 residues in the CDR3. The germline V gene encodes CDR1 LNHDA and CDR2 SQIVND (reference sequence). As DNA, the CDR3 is TGTGCCAGTAGTTTAAGACAGACTAGGGTGAACACTGAAGCTTTCTTT. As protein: CASSLRQTRVNTEAFF.

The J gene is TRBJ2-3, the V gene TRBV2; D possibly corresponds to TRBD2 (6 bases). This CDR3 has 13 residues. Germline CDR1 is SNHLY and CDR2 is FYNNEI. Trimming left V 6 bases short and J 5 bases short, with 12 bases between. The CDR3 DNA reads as TGTGCCAGCAGAGATCCCGGGGGAGATACGCAGTATTTT. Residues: CASRDPGGDTQYF.

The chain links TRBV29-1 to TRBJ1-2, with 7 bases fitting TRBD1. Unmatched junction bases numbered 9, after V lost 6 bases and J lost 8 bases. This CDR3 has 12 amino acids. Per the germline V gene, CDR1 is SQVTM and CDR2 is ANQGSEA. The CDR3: CSVDTGDKGYTF. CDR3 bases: TGCAGCGTAGATACAGGGGATAAAGGCTACACCTTC. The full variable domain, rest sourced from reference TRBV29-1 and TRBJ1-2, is SAVISQKPSRDICQRGTSLTIQCQVDSQVTMMFWYRQQPGQSLTLIATANQGSEATYESGFVIDKFPISRPNLTFSTLTVSNMSPEDSSIYLCSVDTGDKGYTFGSGTRLTVV.

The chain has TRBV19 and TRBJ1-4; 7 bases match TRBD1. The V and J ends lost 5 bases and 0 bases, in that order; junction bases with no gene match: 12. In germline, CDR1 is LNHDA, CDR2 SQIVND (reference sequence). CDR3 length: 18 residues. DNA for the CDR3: TGTGCCAGTAGTCCCGGACGGGACAGCCTTGCAACTAATGAAAAACTGTTTTTT. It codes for CASSPGRDSLATNEKLFF.

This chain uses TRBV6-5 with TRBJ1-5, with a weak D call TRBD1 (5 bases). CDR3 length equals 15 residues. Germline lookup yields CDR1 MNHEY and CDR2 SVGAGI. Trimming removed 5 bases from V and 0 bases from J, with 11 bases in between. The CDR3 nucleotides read TGTGCCAGCAGTCCCGGGGCAGTTAGCAATCAGCCCCAGCATTTT. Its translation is CASSPGAVSNQPQHF.

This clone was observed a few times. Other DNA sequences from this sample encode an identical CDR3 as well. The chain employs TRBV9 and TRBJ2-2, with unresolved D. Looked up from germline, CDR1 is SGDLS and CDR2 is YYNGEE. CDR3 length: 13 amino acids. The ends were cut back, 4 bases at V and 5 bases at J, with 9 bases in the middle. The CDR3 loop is CASSPSITGELFF. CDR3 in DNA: TGTGCCAGCAGCCCTTCTATAACCGGGGAGCTGTTTTTT.

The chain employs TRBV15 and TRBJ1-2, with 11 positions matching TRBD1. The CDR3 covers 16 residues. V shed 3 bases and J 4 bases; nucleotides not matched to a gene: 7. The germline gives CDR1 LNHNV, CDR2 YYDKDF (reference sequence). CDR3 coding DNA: TGTGCCACCAGCAGCCAAGGACAGGGGGCCTTCTATGGCTACACCTTC. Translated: CATSSQGQGAFYGYTF.

The CDR3 reads CATSDLDRDEQYF. CDR3 DNA sequence: TGTGCCACCAGTGATTTAGACAGGGACGAGCAGTACTTC. This sequence joins TRBV24-1 and TRBJ2-7; TRBD1 matches 7 bases. The junction had 1 base not matched to a gene; V was cut back by 1 base and J by 5 bases. Per the germline V gene, CDR1 is KGHDR and CDR2 is SFDVKD. CDR3 size: 13 residues.

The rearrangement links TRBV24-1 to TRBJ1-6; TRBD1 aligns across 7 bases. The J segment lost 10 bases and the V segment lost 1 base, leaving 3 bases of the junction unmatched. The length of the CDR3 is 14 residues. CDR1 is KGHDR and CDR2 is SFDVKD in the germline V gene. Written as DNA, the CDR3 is TGTGCCACCAGTGATTTCACAGGGGAATCACCCCTCCACTTT. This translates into CATSDFTGESPLHF.